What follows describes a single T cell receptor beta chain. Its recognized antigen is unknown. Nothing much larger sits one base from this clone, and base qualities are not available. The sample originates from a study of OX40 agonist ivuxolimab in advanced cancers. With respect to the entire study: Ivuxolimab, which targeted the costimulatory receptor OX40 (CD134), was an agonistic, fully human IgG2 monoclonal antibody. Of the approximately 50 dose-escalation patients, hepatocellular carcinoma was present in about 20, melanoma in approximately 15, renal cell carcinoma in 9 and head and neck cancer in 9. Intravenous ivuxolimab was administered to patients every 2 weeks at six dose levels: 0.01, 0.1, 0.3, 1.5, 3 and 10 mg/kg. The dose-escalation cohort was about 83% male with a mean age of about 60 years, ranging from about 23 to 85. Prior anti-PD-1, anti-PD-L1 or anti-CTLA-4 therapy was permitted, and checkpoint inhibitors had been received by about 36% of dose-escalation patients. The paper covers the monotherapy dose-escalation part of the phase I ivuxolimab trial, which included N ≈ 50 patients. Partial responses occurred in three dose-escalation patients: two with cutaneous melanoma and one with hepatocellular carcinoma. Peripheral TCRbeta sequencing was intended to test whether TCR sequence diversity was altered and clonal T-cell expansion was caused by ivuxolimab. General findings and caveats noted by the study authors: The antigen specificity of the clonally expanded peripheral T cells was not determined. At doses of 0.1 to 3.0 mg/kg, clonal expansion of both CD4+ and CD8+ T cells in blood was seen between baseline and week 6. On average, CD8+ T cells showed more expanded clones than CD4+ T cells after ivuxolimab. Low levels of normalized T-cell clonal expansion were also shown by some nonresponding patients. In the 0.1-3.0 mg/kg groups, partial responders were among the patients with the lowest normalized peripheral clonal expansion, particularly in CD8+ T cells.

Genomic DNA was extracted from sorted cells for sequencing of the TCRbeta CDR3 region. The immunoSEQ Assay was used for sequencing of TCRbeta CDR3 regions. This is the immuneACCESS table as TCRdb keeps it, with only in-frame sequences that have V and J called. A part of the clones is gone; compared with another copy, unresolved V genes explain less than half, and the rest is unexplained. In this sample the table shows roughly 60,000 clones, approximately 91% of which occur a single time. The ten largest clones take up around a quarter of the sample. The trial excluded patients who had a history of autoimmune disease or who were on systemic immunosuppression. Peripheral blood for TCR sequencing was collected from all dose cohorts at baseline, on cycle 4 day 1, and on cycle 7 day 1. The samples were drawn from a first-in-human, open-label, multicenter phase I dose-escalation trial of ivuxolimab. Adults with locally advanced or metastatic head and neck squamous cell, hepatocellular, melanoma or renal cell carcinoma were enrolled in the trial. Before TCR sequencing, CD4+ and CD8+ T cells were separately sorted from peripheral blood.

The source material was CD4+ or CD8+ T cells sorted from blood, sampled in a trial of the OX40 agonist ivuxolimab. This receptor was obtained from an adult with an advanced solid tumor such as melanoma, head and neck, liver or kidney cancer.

This receptor carries the CDR3 CASSESLAVNTDTQYF. The DNA sequence is as follows: TGTGCCAGCAGTGAATCCCTAGCGGTGAATACAGATACGCAGTATTTT. The receptor chain draws on TRBV2 and TRBJ2-3, with 7 bases matching TRBD2. The germline V end is reduced by 2 bases and the J end by 3 bases; junction bases left unmatched: 8. The CDR3 runs 16 amino acids, cysteine and phenylalanine included. CDR3 DNA only is kept here, 48 bases in frame from base 1. CDR1 and CDR2 are drawn from the germline V gene: SNHLY, FYNNEI.